The 2 T cell receptor beta chains presented below share a single source sample, sequenced in a study of blood T cell repertoires in COVID-19. Assay: immunoSEQ multiplex PCR; the TCRdb copy retains only in-frame clones and omits some. The sample lists 200,000 to 250,000 clones, about four fifths occurring once. The sequenced sample was peripheral blood. The origin of the receptors is a woman aged 80 or over with COVID-19, enrolled during active disease.

The V and J genes are TRBV7-8 and TRBJ1-1; D gene unclear. CDR1 is SGHVS and CDR2 is FQNEAQ in the germline V gene. This CDR3 spans 13 amino acids. Trimming took off 7 bases at V and 1 base at J, with 10 bases between the two ends. The DNA of the CDR3 is TGTGCCAGCACCTTCCTTCGGAACACTGAAGCTTTCTTT. Translation gives CASTFLRNTEAFF.

CDR3 residues: CASSELAGGTGELFF. The CDR3 region has the DNA TGCGCCAGCAGCGAACTAGCGGGAGGGACCGGGGAGCTGTTTTTT. The chain combines TRBV5-1 with TRBJ2-2, with TRBD2 identical over 13 bases. This CDR3 spans 15 amino acids. Trimming took 4 bases from V and 5 from J; bases not matched to a gene: 2. Germline V gene lookup returns CDR1 SGHRS and CDR2 YFSETQ.